This T cell receptor (beta chain) was found in a study of blood T cell repertoires in COVID-19. Study overall: Sites across the United States, Italy and Spain contributed samples from acute and convalescent COVID-19.

In the authors' methods: By means of reference gene primer amplification, nucleated cell counts were estimated. Sequenced by immunoSEQ multiplex PCR; TCRdb stores in-frame clones only, minus some. V and J calls and clone size are as listed in that table; D and trimming were resolved from the DNA. This sample has hundreds of thousands of clones, with about four fifths found just once. V lost 0 bases, J lost 5 bases, and 9 bases stayed unmatched. Germline lookup yields CDR1 SGHNT and CDR2 YYREEE (reference sequence). The CDR3 is 16 residues long. This chain connects TRBV5-4 to TRBJ1-2; TRBD1 agrees at 8 bases. The sequence came from a man at least 80 years old with acute or convalescent COVID-19. What was sequenced was peripheral blood. This CDR3 reads CASSLATGGSWYGYTF. CDR3 DNA: TGTGCCAGCAGCTTGGCTACAGGGGGTTCGTGGTATGGCTACACCTTC.